Here is one T cell receptor beta chain with its context. Its antigen is not identified. The CDR3 has 14 amino acids. CDR1 SGHRS and CDR2 YFSETQ come from the germline V gene. The V segment lost 0 bases and the J segment 7 bases; nucleotides outside the gene matches: 4. Clones were read by immunoSEQ multiplex PCR, and TCRdb kept only the in-frame ones, dropping some. The sample consists of tens of thousands of clones, about 89% of them appearing once. The data are from a study of graft-versus-host responses after intestinal transplantation. Study results and caveats: Those patients showing graft-donor T cell macrochimerism displayed high graft-versus-host to host-versus-graft clonal ratios in allografts.

The rearrangement joins TRBV5-1 to TRBJ1-2, with 9 bases lining up with TRBD1. The receptor was derived from a human donor who received an intestinal transplant. Sequencing used unstimulated CD4+ T cells sorted from spleen or lymph node cells, obtained before intestinal transplant. The CDR3 protein is CASSLAGQGGGYTF. CDR3 sequence (DNA): TGCGCCAGCAGCTTGGCGGGACAGGGTGGTGGCTACACCTTC. The entire variable domain, with the rest obtained from reference TRBV5-1 and TRBJ1-2, is as follows: KAGVTQTPRYLIKTRGQQVTLSCSPISGHRSVSWYQQTPGQGLQFLFEYFSETQRNKGNFPGRFSGRQFSNSRSEMNVSTLELGDSALYLCASSLAGQGGGYTFGSGTRLTVV.